A single sample gave rise to the 2 T cell receptor beta chains below, sequenced in a study of T cell changes during pregnancy in multiple sclerosis (dated by TCRdb to the late 2010s). The library was prepared using the immunoSEQ multiplex PCR assay. The clones in this table, taken by TCRdb from immuneACCESS, are in-frame only. Not every clone is retained; where verified, under half of the shortfall comes from an unresolved V gene, and the cause of the rest is unknown. The sample profile shows 50,000 to 65,000 clones; 80% to 95% of them were found once. Together, the top ten hold about 3% of the sample. The sequencing here drew on CD8+ T cells from peripheral blood mononuclear cells, taken in the second trimester of pregnancy. The receptor set was obtained from a female donor with multiple sclerosis, enrolled in a pregnancy study.

The chain links TRBV7-6 to TRBJ2-7, with 11 bases that match TRBD2. V dropped 6 bases and J dropped 1; count of bases not matched to a gene: 14. There are 18 residues in the CDR3. Per germline, CDR1 SGHVS and CDR2 FNYEAQ. The CDR3 DNA sequence: TGTGCCAGCAGTTCCCCGAGGGAAGGGACTAGCGGATCCTACGAGCAGTACTTC. It specifies CASSSPREGTSGSYEQYF.

The gene calls are TRBV7-9 and TRBJ1-2; 9 bases map to TRBD1. J was trimmed by 2 bases and V by 5 bases; bases with no gene match: 6. The CDR3 consists of 15 residues. Germline CDR1 is SEHNR and CDR2 is FQNEAQ (reference sequence). CDR3 nucleotides: TGTGCCAGCAGCCCTACAGGGGGCCGAAACTATGGCTACACCTTC. As protein: CASSPTGGRNYGYTF.